The clone carrying this T cell receptor beta chain was seen ten or more times. Its target is not known. Unique molecular identifiers tagged individual cDNA molecules. TCRdb passed the 5' RACE reads through MiXCR, listing each CDR3 protein once. The sample shows 64,000 or so distinct CDR3 sequences, around 12% of them seen only once. The data originate from a study of early T cells in non-severe SARS-CoV-2 infection. The study, taken as a whole, reports: Anti-spike CD8 responses were favored in VDJdb matching, and private and CD4 specificities were missed.

J gave up 5 bases and V 5 bases, and 7 bases lay outside the gene matches. The CDR3 extends over 14 amino acids. Germline V lookup: CDR1 SGHVS, CDR2 FNYEAQ. The V gene is TRBV7-6, the J gene TRBJ2-5; 8 nucleotides align to TRBD1. The sequencing here drew on whole blood, taken at baseline. The TCR comes from an adult who was a healthcare worker with PCR-confirmed SARS-CoV-2 infection or an uninfected control (not recorded which). The CDR3 coding sequence is TGTGCCAGCAGCCCCAGCGGACAGGGCGAGACCCAGTACTTC. Encoded protein: CASSPSGQGETQYF.